The entry below describes one T cell receptor (beta chain). The antigen is unknown. Time point specified: healthy volunteer bleed at 2 weeks. Before extraction, the whole blood was not fractionated, and total RNA was taken from it. In the source study's methods: With a range of roughly 20,000 to 750,000, the median per sample was 95,638 TCRs. Via MiXCR, TCRdb re-called the RACE reads, giving one row per CDR3 protein. Here the V and J calls rest on TCRdb's processing, not on the authors' analysis. This table holds about 130,000 distinct CDR3 sequences, roughly 9.5% found once. The V end lost 3 bases, the J end lost 6 bases, and 14 bases lay between the germline ends. The CDR3 has 14 residues. The V gene's germline CDR1 is MNHNS and CDR2 SASEGT. The entry originates in a study of human T cells and chemical hapten exposure. As for the study in general: Among samples, TCR yields varied mainly because of small differences in pooled library volume. Overall study findings and caveats: Those TCRs sitting above 1 in 1000 frequency stayed the same with DPC sensitization.

The sequence came from a male donor in good health. Some clones in this sample may be carry-over from other donors' samples. V usage is TRBV6-1 and J usage is TRBJ1-1; D may be TRBD1 (5 bases). Sequences were obtained from whole blood. For the CDR3, the DNA is TGTGCCAGCAGTGAGAGGGTAGGGGCAGCTGAAGCTTTCTTT. This codes for CASSERVGAAEAFF.